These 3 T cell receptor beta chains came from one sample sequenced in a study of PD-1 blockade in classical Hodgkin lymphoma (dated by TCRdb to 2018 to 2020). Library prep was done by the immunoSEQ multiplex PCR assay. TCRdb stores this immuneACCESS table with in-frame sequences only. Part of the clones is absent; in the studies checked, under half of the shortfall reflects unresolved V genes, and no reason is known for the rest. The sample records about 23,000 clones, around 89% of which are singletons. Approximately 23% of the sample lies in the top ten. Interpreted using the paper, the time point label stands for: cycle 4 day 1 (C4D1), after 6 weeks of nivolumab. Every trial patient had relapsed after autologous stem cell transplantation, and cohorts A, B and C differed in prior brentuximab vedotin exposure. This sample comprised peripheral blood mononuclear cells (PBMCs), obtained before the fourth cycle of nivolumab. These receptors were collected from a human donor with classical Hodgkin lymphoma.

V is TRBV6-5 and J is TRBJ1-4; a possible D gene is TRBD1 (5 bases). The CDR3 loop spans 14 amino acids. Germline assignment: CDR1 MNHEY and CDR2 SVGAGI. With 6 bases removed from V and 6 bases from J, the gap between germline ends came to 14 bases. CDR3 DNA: TGTGCCAGCAGAAACAGGCGGGCTTATGAAAAACTGTTTTTT. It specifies CASRNRRAYEKLFF.

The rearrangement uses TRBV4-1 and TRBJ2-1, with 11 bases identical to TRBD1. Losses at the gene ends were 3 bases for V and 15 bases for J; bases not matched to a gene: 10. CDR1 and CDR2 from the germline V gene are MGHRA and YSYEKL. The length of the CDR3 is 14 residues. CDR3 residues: CASSHPGQGVDRFF. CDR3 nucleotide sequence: TGCGCCAGCAGCCACCCGGGACAGGGGGTTGATCGGTTCTTC.

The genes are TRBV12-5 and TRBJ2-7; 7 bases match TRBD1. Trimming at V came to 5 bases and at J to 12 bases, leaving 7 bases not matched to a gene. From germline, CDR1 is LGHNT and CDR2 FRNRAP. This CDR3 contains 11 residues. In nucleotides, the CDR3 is TGTGCTAGTGGTCCCTTAGACAGGGCGTACTTC. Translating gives CASGPLDRAYF.